The following is a TCR beta chain sequence with its context. Its specificity is unknown. These data originate in a study of cytomegalovirus exposure and HLA in healthy donors. Overall study findings and caveats: In a later analysis, TCR beta V- and J-gene trimming was associated with a missense DCLRE1C variant. Earlier analysis found most TCR beta V segments productive about 90% or about 30% of the time.

The PCR employed 60 Vbeta primers together with 13 Jbeta primers. The data were produced by immunoSEQ multiplex PCR, yet TCRdb's version contains in-frame clones alone and is incomplete. Its table records 100,000 to 150,000 clones. CDR1 is SQVTM and CDR2 is ANQGSEA in the germline V gene. There are 14 residues in the CDR3. V was clipped by 4 bases and J by 3 bases; unmatched bases: 3. This receptor was identified in a man between 18 and 35 years old in good health and CMV-seronegative. Material: PBMCs. This chain connects TRBV29-1 to TRBJ2-1, with TRBD1 matching 10 bases. The CDR3 DNA reads as TGCAGCGTTGGGACAGGGGGTGGCTACAATGAGCAGTTCTTC. The encoded protein is CSVGTGGGYNEQFF.